This T cell receptor beta chain came from a study of cytomegalovirus exposure and HLA in healthy donors. The CDR3 is 14 residues long. The V gene's germline CDR1 is MNHEY and CDR2 SVGAGI. Trimming at V came to 5 bases and at J to 7 bases, leaving 6 bases not matched to a gene. It was with 60 Vbeta and 13 Jbeta primers that the PCR ran. Assay: immunoSEQ multiplex PCR; the TCRdb copy retains only in-frame clones and omits some. This sample has around 110,000 clones, with about 85% found just once. Sequenced input: PBMCs. The rearrangement links TRBV6-5 to TRBJ2-1, with 9 bases identical to TRBD1. The receptor comes from a man aged 30 to 45 in good health and CMV-seronegative. The CDR3 sequence is CASSQGQGPNEQFF. The CDR3 DNA is TGTGCCAGCAGTCAGGGACAGGGCCCTAATGAGCAGTTCTTC.